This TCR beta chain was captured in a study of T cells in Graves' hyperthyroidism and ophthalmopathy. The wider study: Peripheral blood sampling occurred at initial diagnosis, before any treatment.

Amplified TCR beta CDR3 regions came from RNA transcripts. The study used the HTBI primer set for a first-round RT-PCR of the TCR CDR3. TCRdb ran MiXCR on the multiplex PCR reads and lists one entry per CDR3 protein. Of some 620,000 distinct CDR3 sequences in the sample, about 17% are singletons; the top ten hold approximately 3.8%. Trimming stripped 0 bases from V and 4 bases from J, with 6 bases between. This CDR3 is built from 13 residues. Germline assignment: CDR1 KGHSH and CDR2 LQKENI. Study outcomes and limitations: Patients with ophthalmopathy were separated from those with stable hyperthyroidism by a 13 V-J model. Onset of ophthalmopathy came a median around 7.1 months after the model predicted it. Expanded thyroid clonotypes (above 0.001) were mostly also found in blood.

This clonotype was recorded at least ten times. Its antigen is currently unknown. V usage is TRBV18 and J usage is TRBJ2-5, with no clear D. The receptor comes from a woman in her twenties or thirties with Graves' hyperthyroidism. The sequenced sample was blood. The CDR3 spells CASSPPVLETQYF. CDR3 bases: TGTGCCAGCTCACCACCCGTGTTAGAGACCCAGTACTTC.